The rows below give T cell receptor beta chains drawn from one sample of a study of OX40 agonist ivuxolimab in advanced cancers. TCRdb keeps only in-frame clones here, not all; method: immunoSEQ multiplex PCR. The profile covers about 60,000 clones, with roughly 80% appearing a single time and 1.5% to 2% taken by the ten largest. The source was CD4+ or CD8+ T cells sorted from blood, collected in a trial of the OX40 agonist ivuxolimab. The receptor source for this set is an adult with an advanced solid tumor such as melanoma, head and neck, liver or kidney cancer. CDR3s include the opening cysteine and the closing phenylalanine or tryptophan.

V gene: TRBV7-2
CDR3 protein: CASSLTSRDEQFF

V gene: TRBV4-2
CDR3 protein: CASSLTGQGFYEQYF

V gene: TRBV7-9
CDR3 protein: CASSPIKSTGMGWTQYF

V gene: TRBV11-3
CDR3 protein: CASSLEVRTEAFF

V gene: TRBV5-4
CDR3 protein: CASSLWQFEQYF

V gene: TRBV9
CDR3 protein: CASSVATSGGGTDTQYF

V gene: TRBV5-1
CDR3 protein: CASGRGTGGNTEAFF

V gene: TRBV5-5
CDR3 protein: CASSPTGTNTEAFF

V gene: TRBV4-1
CDR3 protein: CASSQDGQGRGYTF

V gene: TRBV7-8
CDR3 protein: CASSLTLREAEQFF

V gene: TRBV18
CDR3 protein: CASSPREAQGTEAFF

V gene: TRBV7-2
CDR3 protein: CASSLVFGETQYF

V gene: TRBV2
CDR3 protein: CASSERLAGGETQYF

V gene: TRBV5-1
CDR3 protein: CASSPGLLKETQYF

V gene: TRBV11-1
CDR3 protein: CASSLSQREGTDTQYF

V gene: TRBV7-9
CDR3 protein: CASSLQGGEIEQFF

V gene: TRBV4-1
CDR3 protein: CASSLQTPVSGNTIYF

V gene: TRBV5-1
CDR3 protein: CASSLAIAGPDTQYF

V gene: TRBV30
CDR3 protein: CAWSGGGVGNQPQHF

V gene: TRBV6-5
CDR3 protein: CASSKLAGARGEQFF

V gene: TRBV18
CDR3 protein: CASSLSGDYEQYF

V gene: TRBV5-1
CDR3 protein: CASSPMASGPTDTQYF

V gene: TRBV4-3
CDR3 protein: CASSQDSFQETQYF

V gene: TRBV9
CDR3 protein: CASSPRGRAGRTYEQYF

V gene: TRBV2
CDR3 protein: CASSGQSYGYTF

V gene: TRBV7-9
CDR3 protein: CASSLGRGIQETQYF

V gene: TRBV19
CDR3 protein: CASSNSGSSYNEQFF

V gene: TRBV5-1
CDR3 protein: CASSGQGQAPGYGYTF

V gene: TRBV20-1
CDR3 protein: CSAADYRTFF

V gene: TRBV6-1
CDR3 protein: CASRRGDPGNTIYF

V gene: TRBV11-3
CDR3 protein: CASRPDSYTGELFF

V gene: TRBV4-3
CDR3 protein: CASSRGGAGANVLTF

V gene: TRBV2
CDR3 protein: CASSDSGGYASDEQYF

V gene: TRBV19
CDR3 protein: CASSPTADSNQPQHF

V gene: TRBV7-8
CDR3 protein: CASSQEGGLISYEQYF

V gene: TRBV5-1
CDR3 protein: CASSREDRGWETQYF

V gene: TRBV7-2
CDR3 protein: CASSFLQGAGQPQHF

V gene: TRBV7-6
CDR3 protein: CASSLVRARVETQYF

V gene: TRBV2
CDR3 protein: CASSYTETGPLAKNIQYF

V gene: TRBV5-1
CDR3 protein: CASSFISGGTEAFF

V gene: TRBV4-3
CDR3 protein: CASSRDRNTEAFF